This T cell receptor beta chain was captured by sequencing in a study of T cells in Graves' hyperthyroidism and ophthalmopathy. Whole-study context: Peripheral blood was drawn at first diagnosis, prior to all treatment.

The length of the CDR3 is 15 residues. V shed 7 bases, J shed 5 bases, and the junction held 11 bases outside the gene matches. From germline, CDR1 is SGHTA and CDR2 FQGNSA. TCR beta CDR3 sequences were amplified from RNA transcripts. RT-PCR in the first round (using the HTBI primer set) targeted the TCR CDR3. TCRdb itself ran the multiplex PCR reads through MiXCR, one entry per CDR3 protein. The sample has fewer than 900,000 distinct CDR3 sequences, over 15% seen once. This clonotype is a singleton in its sample. Given a much more abundant clone one base away, this may be a read error. Each diagnosis drew on symptoms, thyroxine, TRAb, thyroid ultrasound and orbital computed tomography findings.

This sequence was found in a man younger than 30 with Graves' hyperthyroidism. Sequencing used blood. The chain has TRBV7-2 and TRBJ2-1, with 7 bases matching TRBD2. CDR3 in amino acids: CASNSTGTNHNEQFF. In DNA, the CDR3 is TGTGCCAGCAACAGTACGGGGACTAACCACAATGAGCAGTTCTTC. Together with reference TRBV7-2 and TRBJ2-1, the CDR3 gives the full variable domain: GAGVSQSPSNKVTEKGKDVELRCDPISGHTALYWYRQSLGQGLEFLIYFQGNSAPDKSGLPSDRFSAERTGGSVSTLTIQRTQQEDSAVYLCASNSTGTNHNEQFFGPGTRLTVL.